What follows are 14 T cell receptor beta chains derived from one specimen sequenced in a study of cytomegalovirus exposure and HLA in healthy donors. Profiled with immunoSEQ multiplex PCR; TCRdb holds only in-frame clones, not every one. The sample lists around 160,000 clones, 84% seen once, with approximately 10% in the top ten. The sample comprised PBMCs. The receptors originated from a young man in good health and CMV-seropositive.

V gene TRBV30 combines with J gene TRBJ1-4; the D is unclear. Germline loops: CDR1 GTSNPN, CDR2 SVGIG (reference sequence). CDR3 length: 12 amino acids. The V end was cut by 0 bases, the J end by 12 bases, with 11 bases between. CDR3 DNA: TGTGCCTGGAGTGTACGCGGGGTCCAACTGTTTTTT. It is translated as CAWSVRGVQLFF.

This chain joins TRBV6-6 and TRBJ2-2; D ambiguous. From germline, CDR1 is MNHNY and CDR2 SVGAGI (reference sequence). The CDR3 has 13 residues. V was pared by 0 bases and J by 4 bases, with 3 bases between. The CDR3 DNA reads as TGTGCCAGCAGTTACTCTAGCACCGGGGAGCTGTTTTTT. This codes for CASSYSSTGELFF.

V and J are TRBV11-3 and TRBJ1-1; unclear D gene. The CDR3 has 14 amino acids. V lost 4 bases and J lost 3, with 12 bases in between. Germline assignment: CDR1 SGHNT and CDR2 YENEEA. CDR3 amino acids: CASSYSSMDTEAFF. The CDR3 DNA sequence: TGTGCCAGCAGCTACTCATCCATGGACACTGAAGCTTTCTTT.

The chain joins TRBV18 to TRBJ2-2, with 7 bases identical to TRBD2. The trim removed 6 bases at V and 1 base at J, leaving 11 bases unmatched. Per the germline V gene, CDR1 is KGHSH and CDR2 is LQKENI. The CDR3 totals 17 residues. CDR3 region: CASSPQGAGLNTGELFF. The CDR3 coding sequence is TGTGCCAGCTCCCCTCAGGGAGCGGGGCTGAACACCGGGGAGCTGTTTTTT.

The V gene is TRBV6-1, the J gene TRBJ2-7; TRBD1 agrees at 9 bases. In germline, CDR1 is MNHNS, CDR2 SASEGT. V lost 5 bases to trimming and J lost 4 bases; unmatched junction nucleotides: 3. CDR3 size: 13 residues. CDR3 in amino acids: CASSRTGEYEQYF. Here the CDR3 DNA reads TGTGCCAGCAGTCGGACAGGGGAGTACGAGCAGTACTTC.

The chain employs TRBV12-2 and TRBJ2-2; TRBD2, the D gene given by the table, was not confirmed from the DNA. TRBV12-2 is a recognized pseudogene. The CDR3 is 17 residues long. In DNA, the CDR3 is TGTGCAAGTCGCTTACCGGCTAGCGGGGGGCGAGGCGGGGAGCTGTTTTTT. Its protein product is CASRLPASGGRGGELFF.

The chain couples TRBV13 to TRBJ1-1; unclear D gene. The CDR3 has 13 residues. Germline V gene lookup returns CDR1 PRHDT and CDR2 FYEKMQ (reference sequence). V was pared by 8 bases and J by 0 bases, with 10 bases between. In DNA form, the CDR3 reads TGTGCCAGCCAATCCCGGTTGAACACTGAAGCTTTCTTT. It is translated as CASQSRLNTEAFF.

The chain is built from TRBV5-4 and TRBJ2-2, with 8 positions matching TRBD2. The V segment lost 1 base and the J segment 4 bases; nucleotides outside the gene matches: 3. The CDR3 has 15 amino acids. The V gene's germline CDR1 is SGHNT and CDR2 YYREEE (reference sequence). The CDR3 nucleotides are TGTGCCAGCAGCTTGCCGGGAGGGCGCACCGGGGAGCTGTTTTTT. The encoded protein is CASSLPGGRTGELFF.

The chain has TRBV5-6 and TRBJ2-7, with 8 nucleotides matching TRBD1. Germline V gives CDR1 SGHDT, CDR2 YYEEEE. The CDR3 consists of 14 residues. J was trimmed by 3 bases and V by 7 bases; bases with no gene match: 9. CDR3 coding DNA: TGTGCCAGCCTCGACAGGGGTCGAAACTACGAGCAGTACTTC. It encodes CASLDRGRNYEQYF.

The chain employs TRBV9 and TRBJ1-1, with D maybe TRBD1 (5 bases). V was trimmed by 5 bases and J by 1 base, leaving 12 bases between them. The CDR3 totals 14 residues. Germline loops: CDR1 SGDLS, CDR2 YYNGEE. CDR3 amino acids: CASSSMGGNTEAFF. In DNA, the CDR3 is TGTGCCAGCAGTTCGATGGGGGGGAACACTGAAGCTTTCTTT.

V gene TRBV2 combines with J gene TRBJ2-7, with 11 bases fitting TRBD2. This CDR3 is 19 amino acids long. Trimming at V came to 4 bases and at J to 3 bases, leaving 17 bases not matched to a gene. CDR1 and CDR2 from the germline V gene are SNHLY and FYNNEI. CDR3 region: CASSGDREDTSGRNYEQYF. The CDR3 DNA reads as TGTGCCAGCAGTGGGGACAGGGAAGATACTAGCGGGAGAAACTACGAGCAGTACTTC.

The J gene is TRBJ2-7, the V gene TRBV7-9; possibly TRBD2 for D (5 bases). There are 15 residues in the CDR3. V lost 5 bases, J lost 5 bases, and 19 bases lay in between. The germline gives CDR1 SEHNR, CDR2 FQNEAQ (reference sequence). This chain's CDR3 is CASSTDSGGEHEQYF. The DNA for the CDR3 is TGTGCCAGCAGCACGGACTCCGGTGGGGAGCACGAGCAGTACTTC.

This sequence joins TRBV15 and TRBJ1-5; D not resolved. V dropped 0 bases and J dropped 1 base, with 10 bases sitting between them. The CDR3 totals 16 residues. In germline, CDR1 is LNHNV, CDR2 YYDKDF (reference sequence). The DNA for the CDR3 is TGTGCCACCAGCAGAGATATGGCCGGGAGCAATCAGCCCCAGCATTTT. This translates into CATSRDMAGSNQPQHF.

This clone was counted a single time. The chain links TRBV19 to TRBJ1-1, with D perhaps TRBD1 (5 bases). CDR3 length equals 12 residues. CDR1 is LNHDA, CDR2 SQIVND, per germline (reference sequence). V dropped 6 bases and J dropped 4 bases, with 9 bases sitting between them. CDR3 region: CASRQGATEAFF. DNA of the CDR3: TGTGCCAGTAGACAAGGGGCCACTGAAGCTTTCTTT.